This T cell receptor (beta chain) was identified in a study of blood T cells in healthy people across ages (dated by TCRdb to the mid-2010s). Regarding the study in general: In model experiments, template switching captured about one uniquely barcoded TCR beta cDNA molecule for every two T cells. Using deep sequencing normalized with unique cDNA molecular identifiers, the study measured how TCR beta repertoire diversity changes with age. Donors were grouped into four age groups: young (average about 15 years), middle-aged (around 39), aged (around 60) and long-lived (approximately 82). Donors of different ages were randomly distributed across sequencing lanes to avoid experimental bias. Using the same blood draw, the study looked at two additional independent replicas of 1 million unique cDNA reads for two donors, one aged 18 to 30 and the other aged 80 or older. Study-wide conclusions, independent of this receptor: Since profiling was done on bulk unsorted PBMCs, naive and antigen-experienced compartments could not be conclusively compared. Because donor CMV infection status was unknown, age-related changes in expanded clonotypes were potentially confounded. Compared with the aged group, the long-lived group had more naive CD4+ T cells, fewer expanded clones and increased TCR diversity, a pattern suggesting age selection. Observed TCR beta diversity per million T cells fell roughly linearly with age, and a significant reduction was already apparent by age around 40. Estimates of total diversity based on one million sequenced T cells were considered lower bounds and underestimates. Observed TCR beta diversity correlated strongly with the percentage of naive T cells measured by flow cytometry.

V and J are trimmed by 0 bases and 6 bases, and the gene matches miss 6 bases of the junction. Its CDR3 holds 16 amino acids, cysteine through phenylalanine. Of all the DNA, just the CDR3 is kept, 48 bases in frame from base 1. Via the germline V gene, CDR1 is SGHRS and CDR2 YFSETQ. A note on this clonotype: Its antigen remains unidentified. No much larger clone exists at a distance of one base, and base qualities are not known.

The donors were roughly 40 Caucasian individuals from Russia, aged roughly 6 to 95 years, who were systemically healthy. Each donor gave about 9.7 milliliters of peripheral blood, drawn into EDTA-treated Vacutainer tubes. PBMCs were isolated by Ficoll-Paque density-gradient centrifugation, with at least 7 million obtained per sample. Total RNA, at least 6 micrograms per sample, was extracted from PBMCs with Trizol reagent. For every donor, an aliquot of PBMCs went through flow cytometry to measure the percentages of naive CD45RAhigh/CD27high T cells. To prepare the library, 5' RACE was applied. The sequencer was an Illumina HiSeq 2500. A second PCR of about 6 to 11 cycles was performed with a sample-barcoded 5' primer and a J-beta primer mix. A template-switch 5' adaptor carrying 12 random nucleotides introduced a unique molecular identifier onto each TCR beta cDNA molecule. At least 2.5 million CDR3-containing paired-end reads were obtained from each sample. The Mint cDNA synthesis kit, primed by a TRBC-specific oligonucleotide, was used to synthesize first-strand cDNA from all RNA. All cDNA was treated with uracil-DNA glycosylase and then went through a first 18-cycle PCR with the universal primers M1SS and BC2_uni_R. The authors' analysis ran thus. For normalization, 1 million high-quality reads were randomly selected from each sample, with every read carrying a distinct molecular identifier. Reads sharing molecular identifiers were discarded rather than binned into consensus sequences. MiTCR, run with a Q25 quality threshold and the strictest error-elimination algorithm, handled CDR3 identification, clonotype clustering and error correction. A nonparametric unseen species model with Euler transformation was used to estimate lower-bound total TCR beta diversity. Through fastp at Q25 and MiXCR, TCRdb rebuilt clones from the public reads, retaining in-frame beta chains. Rows with one shared CDR3 protein collapse into an entry with the most common genes and DNA. The V and J calls follow TCRdb's processing rather than the paper's. The sample table shows 700,000 or so distinct CDR3 sequences, and 35% to 50% are seen once. The ten largest clones capture approximately 31% of the sample.

Sample: blood. The TCR comes from a man at least 80 years old in good health. This chain is built from TRBV5-1 and TRBJ1-6; 7 junctional bases match TRBD1. The sequence in DNA is TGCGCCAGCAGCTTGGGGGATCAGGGGGTTAATTCACCCCTCCACTTT. It is translated as CASSLGDQGVNSPLHF.